Listed below are T cell receptor beta chains from one sample, sequenced in a study of OX40 agonist ivuxolimab in advanced cancers. Assay: immunoSEQ multiplex PCR; the TCRdb copy retains only in-frame clones and omits some. The table includes fewer than 85,000 clones, less than 85% detected once. Specimen: CD4+ or CD8+ T cells sorted from blood, collected in a trial of the OX40 agonist ivuxolimab. The receptors stem from an adult with an advanced solid tumor such as melanoma, head and neck, liver or kidney cancer. The CDR3 runs from the conserved cysteine through the conserved F or W. A D gene is named only where the DNA matches it firmly. Size tells how often a clone was seen (once, few, many) or the class of an expanded clone, and some rows leave it out.

j_call: TRBJ1-1
clone_size: -
d_call: TRBD1
v_call: TRBV7-8
cdr3_length: 16
cdr3_aa: CASSLTPGGRNTEAFF
cdr3_nt: TGTGCCAGCAGCTTAACGCCAGGGGGTCGGAACACTGAAGCTTTCTTT

j_call: TRBJ2-3
clone_size: -
d_call: -
v_call: TRBV7-2
cdr3_length: 16
cdr3_aa: CASSLLGGTNTDTQYF
cdr3_nt: TGTGCCAGCAGCCTACTTGGGGGGACCAACACAGATACGCAGTATTTT

j_call: TRBJ1-2
clone_size: -
d_call: -
v_call: TRBV29-1
cdr3_length: 14
cdr3_aa: CSVLTTDTYYGYTF
cdr3_nt: TGCAGCGTTCTCACCACTGACACCTACTATGGCTACACCTTC

j_call: TRBJ2-7
clone_size: -
d_call: TRBD1
v_call: TRBV19
cdr3_length: 15
cdr3_aa: CASSSDRGGKNEQYF
cdr3_nt: TGTGCCAGTAGTAGCGACAGGGGCGGCAAGAACGAGCAGTACTTC

j_call: TRBJ2-1
clone_size: -
d_call: TRBD1
v_call: TRBV5-1
cdr3_length: 15
cdr3_aa: CASRPTGDSYNEQFF
cdr3_nt: TGCGCCAGCAGACCTACAGGGGACTCCTACAATGAGCAGTTCTTC

j_call: TRBJ2-2
clone_size: -
d_call: -
v_call: TRBV5-8
cdr3_length: 13
cdr3_aa: CASGGGNTGELFF
cdr3_nt: TGTGCCAGCGGAGGGGGGAACACCGGGGAGCTGTTTTTT

j_call: TRBJ2-4
clone_size: -
d_call: -
v_call: TRBV5-6
cdr3_length: 14
cdr3_aa: CASSLPEAKNIQYF
cdr3_nt: TGTGCCAGCAGCTTACCCGAAGCCAAAAACATTCAGTACTTC

j_call: TRBJ2-3
clone_size: once
d_call: TRBD1
v_call: TRBV19
cdr3_length: 16
cdr3_aa: CASSTVRDRGRDTQYF
cdr3_nt: TGTGCCAGTAGTACCGTCCGGGACAGGGGGCGAGATACGCAGTATTTT

j_call: TRBJ2-5
clone_size: few
d_call: TRBD2
v_call: TRBV6-5
cdr3_length: 16
cdr3_aa: CASSYGASGGAETQYF
cdr3_nt: TGTGCCAGCAGTTACGGGGCTAGCGGGGGGGCAGAGACCCAGTACTTC

j_call: TRBJ2-3
clone_size: few
d_call: -
v_call: TRBV18
cdr3_length: 15
cdr3_aa: CASSPRGRSTDTQYF
cdr3_nt: TGTGCCAGCTCACCACGGGGGAGGAGCACAGATACGCAGTATTTT

j_call: TRBJ1-1
clone_size: -
d_call: -
v_call: TRBV28
cdr3_length: 16
cdr3_aa: CASSFLSHRLNTEAFF
cdr3_nt: TGTGCCAGCAGTTTTTTGTCTCATCGGTTGAACACTGAAGCTTTCTTT

j_call: TRBJ2-7
clone_size: -
d_call: TRBD1
v_call: TRBV5-5
cdr3_length: 13
cdr3_aa: CASRPGQGREQYF
cdr3_nt: TGTGCCAGCAGGCCGGGACAGGGAAGGGAGCAGTACTTC

j_call: TRBJ1-2
clone_size: -
d_call: TRBD1
v_call: TRBV6-5
cdr3_length: 14
cdr3_aa: CASSYTDRDYGYTF
cdr3_nt: TGTGCCAGCAGTTACACAGACAGGGACTATGGCTACACCTTC

j_call: TRBJ2-2
clone_size: -
d_call: -
v_call: TRBV11-1
cdr3_length: 18
cdr3_aa: CASSPSRFGGGATGELFF
cdr3_nt: TGTGCCAGCAGCCCCAGTCGGTTCGGAGGGGGCGCTACCGGGGAGCTGTTTTTT

j_call: TRBJ2-7
clone_size: -
d_call: TRBD1
v_call: TRBV4-1
cdr3_length: 15
cdr3_aa: CASSQVWGQSYEQYF
cdr3_nt: TGCGCCAGCAGCCAAGTTTGGGGACAGTCCTACGAGCAGTACTTC

j_call: TRBJ1-3
clone_size: -
d_call: -
v_call: TRBV6-5
cdr3_length: 14
cdr3_aa: CASIDRSSGNTIYF
cdr3_nt: TGTGCCAGCATTGACCGGAGCTCCGGAAACACCATATATTTT

j_call: TRBJ2-3
clone_size: -
d_call: -
v_call: TRBV5-1
cdr3_length: 14
cdr3_aa: CASSFGQTADTQYF
cdr3_nt: TGCGCCAGCAGCTTCGGACAGACGGCAGATACGCAGTATTTT

j_call: TRBJ1-1
clone_size: -
d_call: -
v_call: TRBV11-1
cdr3_length: 15
cdr3_aa: CASSLGDPGETEAFF
cdr3_nt: TGTGCCAGCAGCTTAGGAGACCCGGGAGAGACTGAAGCTTTCTTT

j_call: TRBJ2-5
clone_size: -
d_call: -
v_call: TRBV18
cdr3_length: 15
cdr3_aa: CASSPWTGHRETQYF
cdr3_nt: TGTGCCAGCTCACCCTGGACGGGACACCGAGAGACCCAGTACTTC

j_call: TRBJ2-5
clone_size: -
d_call: -
v_call: TRBV28
cdr3_length: 13
cdr3_aa: CASISLYQETQYF
cdr3_nt: TGTGCCAGCATTTCTCTGTACCAAGAGACCCAGTACTTC

j_call: TRBJ2-3
clone_size: -
d_call: TRBD1
v_call: TRBV7-3
cdr3_length: 15
cdr3_aa: CASSLVTGDADTQYF
cdr3_nt: TGTGCCAGCAGCTTAGTCACAGGGGATGCAGATACGCAGTATTTT

j_call: TRBJ1-2
clone_size: once
d_call: -
v_call: TRBV6-6
cdr3_length: 15
cdr3_aa: CASSYSPQENYGYTF
cdr3_nt: TGTGCCAGCAGTTACTCGCCTCAGGAGAACTATGGCTACACCTTC

j_call: TRBJ1-1
clone_size: -
d_call: TRBD1
v_call: TRBV19
cdr3_length: 13
cdr3_aa: CASRITGDTEAFF
cdr3_nt: TGCGCCAGTAGGATTACAGGGGACACTGAAGCTTTCTTT

j_call: TRBJ2-3
clone_size: -
d_call: TRBD2
v_call: TRBV18
cdr3_length: 17
cdr3_aa: CASSPLTSGGPTDTQYF
cdr3_nt: TGTGCCAGCTCACCCCTGACTAGCGGGGGGCCCACAGATACGCAGTATTTT

j_call: TRBJ1-5
clone_size: -
d_call: -
v_call: TRBV4-3
cdr3_length: 16
cdr3_aa: CASSQVVGQYNQPQHF
cdr3_nt: TGCGCCAGCAGCCAAGTGGTTGGGCAGTACAATCAGCCCCAGCATTTT

j_call: TRBJ2-1
clone_size: few
d_call: -
v_call: TRBV7-2
cdr3_length: 12
cdr3_aa: CASSSPPNEQFF
cdr3_nt: TGTGCCAGCAGCTCCCCACCCAATGAGCAGTTCTTC

j_call: TRBJ1-3
clone_size: -
d_call: -
v_call: TRBV5-1
cdr3_length: 15
cdr3_aa: CASSQRPTVGNTIYF
cdr3_nt: TGCGCCAGCAGCCAAAGACCCACCGTGGGAAACACCATATATTTT

j_call: TRBJ1-3
clone_size: -
d_call: -
v_call: TRBV27
cdr3_length: 13
cdr3_aa: CASSPGLGNTIYF
cdr3_nt: TGTGCCAGCAGTCCAGGGTTGGGAAACACCATATATTTT

j_call: TRBJ2-7
clone_size: -
d_call: -
v_call: TRBV2
cdr3_length: 12
cdr3_aa: CASSELGYEQYF
cdr3_nt: TGTGCCAGCAGTGAATTGGGTTACGAGCAGTACTTC

j_call: TRBJ1-3
clone_size: few
d_call: -
v_call: TRBV7-9
cdr3_length: 11
cdr3_aa: CASRLGNTIYF
cdr3_nt: TGTGCCAGCAGGTTAGGAAACACCATATATTTT

j_call: TRBJ2-3
clone_size: -
d_call: -
v_call: TRBV5-1
cdr3_length: 15
cdr3_aa: CASSRGTQDTDTQYF
cdr3_nt: TGCGCCAGCAGCCGCGGGACTCAGGACACAGATACGCAGTATTTT

j_call: TRBJ2-2
clone_size: -
d_call: TRBD1
v_call: TRBV2
cdr3_length: 14
cdr3_aa: CASADRDVTGELFF
cdr3_nt: TGTGCCAGTGCCGACAGGGATGTCACCGGGGAGCTGTTTTTT

j_call: TRBJ1-1
clone_size: -
d_call: -
v_call: TRBV18
cdr3_length: 13
cdr3_aa: CASSPRSDTEAFF
cdr3_nt: TGTGCCAGCTCACCACGAAGTGACACTGAAGCTTTCTTT

j_call: TRBJ1-1
clone_size: -
d_call: TRBD1
v_call: TRBV11-2
cdr3_length: 13
cdr3_aa: CASSSQGVVEAFF
cdr3_nt: TGTGCCAGCAGCTCTCAGGGGGTAGTTGAAGCTTTCTTT

j_call: TRBJ2-3
clone_size: few
d_call: TRBD1
v_call: TRBV5-1
cdr3_length: 14
cdr3_aa: CASSPGQATDTQYF
cdr3_nt: TGCGCCAGCAGCCCCGGACAGGCCACAGATACGCAGTATTTT

j_call: TRBJ1-5
clone_size: -
d_call: TRBD1
v_call: TRBV30
cdr3_length: 13
cdr3_aa: CAWRQGINQPQHF
cdr3_nt: TGTGCCTGGAGACAGGGGATCAATCAGCCCCAGCATTTT

j_call: TRBJ2-7
clone_size: -
d_call: -
v_call: TRBV6-5
cdr3_length: 16
cdr3_aa: CASSYSSPRWGYEQYF
cdr3_nt: TGTGCCAGCAGTTACTCGAGTCCTAGATGGGGCTACGAGCAGTACTTC

j_call: TRBJ2-3
clone_size: -
d_call: TRBD2
v_call: TRBV5-1
cdr3_length: 15
cdr3_aa: CATRTSGARTDTQYF
cdr3_nt: TGCGCCACTCGGACTAGCGGGGCTCGCACAGATACGCAGTATTTT

j_call: TRBJ2-3
clone_size: -
d_call: -
v_call: TRBV5-1
cdr3_length: 15
cdr3_aa: CASSLADSRTDTQYF
cdr3_nt: TGCGCCAGCAGCTTGGCGGACAGTCGCACAGATACGCAGTATTTT

j_call: TRBJ2-7
clone_size: -
d_call: -
v_call: TRBV5-4
cdr3_length: 14
cdr3_aa: CASSLRQGGNEQYF
cdr3_nt: TGTGCCAGCAGCTTGCGCCAGGGGGGTAACGAGCAGTACTTC

j_call: TRBJ2-1
clone_size: -
d_call: TRBD2
v_call: TRBV7-9
cdr3_length: 16
cdr3_aa: CASSPGIERGGLEQFF
cdr3_nt: TGTGCCAGCAGCCCCGGGATAGAGCGGGGGGGCCTTGAGCAGTTCTTC

j_call: TRBJ1-1
clone_size: -
d_call: TRBD1
v_call: TRBV28
cdr3_length: 15
cdr3_aa: CASMGQGKRDTEAFF
cdr3_nt: TGTGCCAGCATGGGACAGGGAAAGAGGGACACTGAAGCTTTCTTT

j_call: TRBJ1-2
clone_size: -
d_call: TRBD1
v_call: TRBV6-1
cdr3_length: 15
cdr3_aa: CASSEVDRGQLGYTF
cdr3_nt: TGTGCCAGCAGTGAAGTAGACAGGGGGCAGCTTGGCTACACCTTC

j_call: TRBJ1-3
clone_size: -
d_call: TRBD1
v_call: TRBV6-5
cdr3_length: 15
cdr3_aa: CASSRQGDSGNTIYF
cdr3_nt: TGTGCCAGCAGCCGACAGGGAGACTCTGGAAACACCATATATTTT

j_call: TRBJ2-7
clone_size: -
d_call: TRBD2
v_call: TRBV7-2
cdr3_length: 14
cdr3_aa: CASSSGLGSPEQYF
cdr3_nt: TGTGCCAGCAGCTCGGGACTAGGCTCCCCCGAGCAGTACTTC

j_call: TRBJ1-5
clone_size: -
d_call: TRBD1
v_call: TRBV7-2
cdr3_length: 17
cdr3_aa: CASSLNDRANSNQPQHF
cdr3_nt: TGTGCCAGCAGTTTGAATGACAGGGCAAATAGCAATCAGCCCCAGCATTTT

j_call: TRBJ1-2
clone_size: -
d_call: -
v_call: TRBV27
cdr3_length: 15
cdr3_aa: CATQVAPRSGYGYTF
cdr3_nt: TGTGCCACCCAAGTCGCCCCCCGATCGGGTTATGGCTACACCTTC

j_call: TRBJ2-3
clone_size: -
d_call: TRBD1
v_call: TRBV28
cdr3_length: 16
cdr3_aa: CASSLNTGVGTDTQYF
cdr3_nt: TGTGCCAGCAGTTTAAATACAGGGGTGGGCACAGATACGCAGTATTTT

j_call: TRBJ1-2
clone_size: -
d_call: TRBD1
v_call: TRBV5-6
cdr3_length: 13
cdr3_aa: CASSRWDRVGYTF
cdr3_nt: TGTGCCAGCAGCCGGTGGGACAGGGTCGGCTACACCTTC

j_call: TRBJ2-3
clone_size: few
d_call: -
v_call: TRBV5-4
cdr3_length: 15
cdr3_aa: CASSLQSLGTDTQYF
cdr3_nt: TGTGCCAGCAGCCTCCAGAGCTTGGGCACAGATACGCAGTATTTT

j_call: TRBJ2-7
clone_size: once
d_call: -
v_call: TRBV15
cdr3_length: 18
cdr3_aa: CATSRDLPATTYSYEQYF
cdr3_nt: TGTGCCACCAGCAGAGATCTCCCAGCCACGACCTATTCCTACGAGCAGTACTTC

j_call: TRBJ2-3
clone_size: -
d_call: TRBD2
v_call: TRBV5-1
cdr3_length: 16
cdr3_aa: CASSLNPSGLANTQYF
cdr3_nt: TGCGCCAGCAGCTTGAATCCTAGCGGCCTGGCTAATACGCAGTATTTT

j_call: TRBJ1-5
clone_size: -
d_call: TRBD1
v_call: TRBV2
cdr3_length: 16
cdr3_aa: CASSGDRVKRIQPQHF
cdr3_nt: TGTGCCAGCAGTGGGGACAGGGTGAAGAGAATCCAGCCCCAGCATTTT

j_call: TRBJ1-1
clone_size: once
d_call: -
v_call: TRBV27
cdr3_length: 13
cdr3_aa: CASSLLRDTEAFF
cdr3_nt: TGTGCCAGCAGTTTATTAAGGGACACTGAAGCTTTCTTT

j_call: TRBJ1-2
clone_size: -
d_call: -
v_call: TRBV5-6
cdr3_length: 13
cdr3_aa: CASSPGRIYGYTF
cdr3_nt: TGTGCCAGCAGCCCGGGCAGGATCTATGGCTACACCTTC

j_call: TRBJ1-3
clone_size: -
d_call: TRBD1
v_call: TRBV7-2
cdr3_length: 15
cdr3_aa: CASSPDRGFGNTIYF
cdr3_nt: TGTGCCAGCAGCCCCGACAGGGGGTTTGGAAACACCATATATTTT

j_call: TRBJ2-5
clone_size: -
d_call: -
v_call: TRBV5-6
cdr3_length: 13
cdr3_aa: CASSLPFQETQYF
cdr3_nt: TGTGCCAGCAGCCTCCCCTTTCAAGAGACCCAGTACTTC